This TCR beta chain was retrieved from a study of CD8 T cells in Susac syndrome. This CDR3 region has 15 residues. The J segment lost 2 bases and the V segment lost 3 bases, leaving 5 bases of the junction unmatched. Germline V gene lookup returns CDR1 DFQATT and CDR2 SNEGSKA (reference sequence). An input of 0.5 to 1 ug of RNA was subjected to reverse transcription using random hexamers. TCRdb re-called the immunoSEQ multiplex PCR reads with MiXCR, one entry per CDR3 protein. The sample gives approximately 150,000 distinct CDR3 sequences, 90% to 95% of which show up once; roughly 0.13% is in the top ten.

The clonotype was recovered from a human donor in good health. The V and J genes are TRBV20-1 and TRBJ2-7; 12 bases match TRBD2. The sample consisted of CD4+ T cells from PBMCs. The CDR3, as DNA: TGCAGTGCTAGGCCACTAGCGGGGGGAACCTACGAGCAGTACTTC. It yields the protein CSARPLAGGTYEQYF.